This T cell receptor (beta chain) was identified during a study of beta chain features in type 1 diabetes. This clone was picked up a small number of times. Every bit of the isolated RNA underwent reverse transcription, so sequencing read expressed TCRB transcripts. Profiled with immunoSEQ multiplex PCR; TCRdb holds only in-frame clones, not every one. The sample shows a few hundred thousand clones, over 13% of them seen only once. Between the trimmed V and J ends, which lost 8 bases and 2 bases, there was a span of 12 bases. The CDR3 contains 13 residues. CDR1 and CDR2 from the germline V gene are KGHSH and LQKENI.

Sequencing was done on a sample of naive CD4+ T cells from blood. The rearrangement joins TRBV18 to TRBJ2-5; no firm D call. The clonotype was recovered from a young woman in good health. The CDR3 DNA reads TGTGCCAGCGTCGTCGCGAGACAAGAGACCCAGTACTTC. This codes for CASVVARQETQYF.